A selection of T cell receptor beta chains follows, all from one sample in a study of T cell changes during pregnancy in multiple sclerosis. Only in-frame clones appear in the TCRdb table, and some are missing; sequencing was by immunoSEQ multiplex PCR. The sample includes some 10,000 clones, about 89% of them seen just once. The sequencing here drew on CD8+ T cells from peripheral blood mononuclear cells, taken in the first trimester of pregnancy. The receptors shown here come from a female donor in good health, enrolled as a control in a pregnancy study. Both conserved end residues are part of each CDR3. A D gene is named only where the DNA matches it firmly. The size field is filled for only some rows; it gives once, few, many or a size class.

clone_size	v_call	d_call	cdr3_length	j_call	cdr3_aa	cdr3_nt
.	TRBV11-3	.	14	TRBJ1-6	CASSLDTYNSPLHF	TGTGCCAGCAGCTTGGACACGTATAATTCACCCCTCCACTTT
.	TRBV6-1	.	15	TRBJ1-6	CASSEEGGEVSPLHF	TGTGCCAGCAGTGAAGAGGGCGGGGAAGTTTCACCCCTCCACTTT
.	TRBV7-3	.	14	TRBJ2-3	CASSHGLRADTQYF	TGTGCCAGCAGCCATGGACTCCGTGCAGATACGCAGTATTTT
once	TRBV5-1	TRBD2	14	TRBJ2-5	CASSSGTSYGTQYF	TGCGCCAGCAGCTCCGGGACTAGCTACGGGACCCAGTACTTC
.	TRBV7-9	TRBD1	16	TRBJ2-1	CASSFPPGQTHNEQFF	TGTGCCAGCAGCTTTCCCCCGGGACAGACCCATAATGAGCAGTTCTTC
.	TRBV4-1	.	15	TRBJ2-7	CASSHLPTDSYEQYF	TGCGCCAGCAGCCACCTCCCCACCGACAGCTACGAGCAGTACTTC
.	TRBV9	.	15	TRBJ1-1	CASSVGMVGVTEAFF	TGTGCCAGCAGCGTAGGGATGGTCGGGGTCACTGAAGCTTTCTTT
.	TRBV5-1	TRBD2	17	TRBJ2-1	CASSLAGGQTVYNEQFF	TGCGCCAGCTCCCTAGCGGGGGGGCAAACTGTCTACAATGAGCAGTTCTTC
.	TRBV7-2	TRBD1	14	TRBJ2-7	CASSDLDRPYEQYF	TGTGCCAGCAGCGATCTGGACAGGCCCTACGAGCAGTACTTC
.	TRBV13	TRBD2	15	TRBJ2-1	CASSLGSSGGNEQFF	TGTGCCAGCAGCTTAGGGTCTAGCGGGGGGAATGAGCAGTTCTTC
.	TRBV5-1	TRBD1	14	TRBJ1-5	CASSPGTGEQPQHF	TGCGCCAGCAGCCCCGGGACAGGGGAGCAGCCCCAGCATTTT
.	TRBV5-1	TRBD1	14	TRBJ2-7	CASSLGTGVYEQYF	TGCGCCAGCAGCTTAGGGACAGGGGTTTACGAGCAGTACTTC
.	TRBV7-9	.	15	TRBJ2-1	CASSPAIKAYNEQFF	TGTGCCAGCAGTCCCGCTATAAAAGCCTACAATGAGCAGTTCTTC
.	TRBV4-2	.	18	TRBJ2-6	CASSQVRETSSGANVLTF	TGTGCCAGCAGCCAAGTTCGGGAAACGAGCTCTGGGGCCAACGTCCTGACTTTC
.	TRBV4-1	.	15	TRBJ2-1	CASSQDPGLENEQFF	TGCGCCAGCAGCCAAGATCCCGGACTTGAGAATGAGCAGTTCTTC
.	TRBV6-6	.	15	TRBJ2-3	CASSFEETSTDTQYF	TGTGCCAGCAGTTTTGAGGAGACTAGCACAGATACGCAGTATTTT
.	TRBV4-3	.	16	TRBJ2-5	CASSQGTGPLQETQYF	TGCGCCAGCAGCCAGGGTACAGGGCCCCTCCAAGAGACCCAGTACTTC
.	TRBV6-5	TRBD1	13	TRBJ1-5	CASRDRADQPQHF	TGTGCCAGCAGGGACAGGGCCGATCAGCCCCAGCATTTT